These T cell receptor beta chains were read from a single sample in a study of blood T cell repertoires in COVID-19. Clones were sequenced by immunoSEQ multiplex PCR, and TCRdb holds only the in-frame ones, with some missing. The sample lists 280,000 or so clones, roughly 90% occurring once. Sequenced: PBMCs or T cells enriched from blood (not recorded which). Receptors were obtained from a woman in her 50s who had been exposed to COVID-19. Each CDR3 is given with its conserved first and last residue. D genes are given only for firm matches. Clone sizes are given selectively: once, few, many, or a class where the clone is expanded.

DNA: TGTGCCAGCAGCCCCGAGGCGGGGGGCCGGTTCAATGAGCAGTTCTTC; CDR3: CASSPEAGGRFNEQFF; size: NA; D: TRBD2; J: TRBJ2-1; V: TRBV4-2
DNA: TGTGCCAGCTCATCGCAGGGTCCTAATGAAAAACTGTTTTTT; CDR3: CASSSQGPNEKLFF; size: few; D: NA; J: TRBJ1-4; V: TRBV27
DNA: TGTGCCAGCGTAGCGGGGGGGCCAGATACGCAGTATTTT; CDR3: CASVAGGPDTQYF; size: few; D: TRBD2; J: TRBJ2-3; V: TRBV2
DNA: TGTGCCAGCAGCAAAAGACAGCGAAGGGAAAAACTGTTTTTT; CDR3: CASSKRQRREKLFF; size: NA; D: NA; J: TRBJ1-4; V: TRBV28
DNA: TGTGCCAGCAGTTATGACAGGGGAGAGACCCAGTACTTC; CDR3: CASSYDRGETQYF; size: NA; D: TRBD1; J: TRBJ2-5; V: TRBV27
DNA: TGTGCCATCAGTACGGGACAGACAGAGACCCAGTACTTC; CDR3: CAISTGQTETQYF; size: NA; D: TRBD1; J: TRBJ2-5; V: TRBV10-3
DNA: TGTGCCAGCAGCAGCCCAAGCGGGGGTCCAAGCCATGAGCAGTTCTTC; CDR3: CASSSPSGGPSHEQFF; size: once; D: TRBD2; J: TRBJ2-1; V: TRBV9
DNA: TGTGCCAGCTCACCCAGGGGGATTGATGAAAAACTGTTTTTT; CDR3: CASSPRGIDEKLFF; size: NA; D: TRBD1; J: TRBJ1-4; V: TRBV18
DNA: TGTGCCACCAGTGATCATCTAGCGGCGGAGACCCAGTACTTC; CDR3: CATSDHLAAETQYF; size: NA; D: TRBD2; J: TRBJ2-5; V: TRBV24-1
DNA: TGCGCCAGCAGCCAAGGACAGCTTAACACTGAAGCTTTCTTT; CDR3: CASSQGQLNTEAFF; size: NA; D: NA; J: TRBJ1-1; V: TRBV5-1
DNA: TGTGCCAGCAGTAAGACAGTGGCAGAGGCCCAGTACTTC; CDR3: CASSKTVAEAQYF; size: once; D: NA; J: TRBJ2-5; V: TRBV2
DNA: TGTGCCAGCAGCCAAGAGTTTGGGCAGGGGAACGCAGATACGCAGTATTTT; CDR3: CASSQEFGQGNADTQYF; size: NA; D: NA; J: TRBJ2-3; V: TRBV14
DNA: TGTGCCAGCAGCACCGGGACACTAAACACCGGGGAGCTGTTTTTT; CDR3: CASSTGTLNTGELFF; size: NA; D: NA; J: TRBJ2-2; V: TRBV28
DNA: TGTGCCAGCAGTTCGGGACAGGGAGGAACTGAAGCTTTCTTT; CDR3: CASSSGQGGTEAFF; size: NA; D: TRBD1; J: TRBJ1-1; V: TRBV5-4
DNA: TGTGCCAGTAGTAGGGAGGTGGAAGCTTTCTTT; CDR3: CASSREVEAFF; size: NA; D: NA; J: TRBJ1-1; V: TRBV19
DNA: TGTGCCAGCATGCAGGGGGCCTATGGCGGCTACACCTTC; CDR3: CASMQGAYGGYTF; size: NA; D: TRBD1; J: TRBJ1-2; V: TRBV6-5
DNA: TGCGCCAGCAGCTCCACACTAGCGGGGGCCTACAATGAGCAGTTCTTC; CDR3: CASSSTLAGAYNEQFF; size: NA; D: TRBD2; J: TRBJ2-1; V: TRBV5-1
DNA: TGTGCCAGCAGTGCCCCCGGTTATGGCTACACCTTC; CDR3: CASSAPGYGYTF; size: NA; D: NA; J: TRBJ1-2; V: TRBV25-1
DNA: TGTGCCAGCAGCATGACCCAGGCAGAAGCTTTCTTT; CDR3: CASSMTQAEAFF; size: NA; D: NA; J: TRBJ1-1; V: TRBV11-2
DNA: TGTGCCAGTAGTATAGGGGCACAGGGATATAGCAATCAGCCCCAGCATTTT; CDR3: CASSIGAQGYSNQPQHF; size: NA; D: NA; J: TRBJ1-5; V: TRBV19
DNA: TGCGCCAGCAGCAAGGGACAGGGCAATGAAGCTTTCTTT; CDR3: CASSKGQGNEAFF; size: NA; D: TRBD1; J: TRBJ1-1; V: TRBV5-1
DNA: TGTGCCAGCAGCCAAGGGACAGCTAGCACAGATACGCAGTATTTT; CDR3: CASSQGTASTDTQYF; size: NA; D: NA; J: TRBJ2-3; V: TRBV3-1/TRBV3-2
DNA: TGTGCCAGTAAGCAGGACGGTGCGCCGAGGGGTGGGGACAAAGGGAATCTGAATGAGCAGTTCTTC; CDR3: CASKQDGAPRGGDKGNLNEQFF; size: once; D: NA; J: TRBJ2-1; V: TRBV19
DNA: TGTGCCAGCACCTCCGGGACAGGAGCCTACGAGCAGTACTTC; CDR3: CASTSGTGAYEQYF; size: NA; D: TRBD1; J: TRBJ2-7; V: TRBV28
DNA: TGTGCCAGCAGTGTGGGGCCAGGGGGTATGGAAAAACTGTTTTTT; CDR3: CASSVGPGGMEKLFF; size: NA; D: TRBD1; J: TRBJ1-4; V: TRBV2
DNA: TGCGCCAGGACAGGGATAAACAATCAGCCCCAGCATTTT; CDR3: CARTGINNQPQHF; size: NA; D: TRBD1; J: TRBJ1-5; V: TRBV23-1
DNA: TGTGCCAGCAGCAGGAGGACAGGGAGGTTGAACACTGAAGCTTTCTTT; CDR3: CASSRRTGRLNTEAFF; size: once; D: TRBD1; J: TRBJ1-1; V: TRBV2
DNA: TGTGCCAGCCAGGACAGTTTCCTCGAAGCTTTCTTT; CDR3: CASQDSFLEAFF; size: few; D: NA; J: TRBJ1-1; V: TRBV28
DNA: TGTGCCAGCAGTTTATGGTCCATTGGGTCGGGGAACTATGGCTACACCTTC; CDR3: CASSLWSIGSGNYGYTF; size: NA; D: NA; J: TRBJ1-2; V: TRBV28
DNA: TGCAGCGTTGACGGCGGGGGGGTATGGGAGCAGTTCTTC; CDR3: CSVDGGGVWEQFF; size: NA; D: TRBD2; J: TRBJ2-1; V: TRBV29-1
DNA: TGTGCCAGTAGACCACGGGGGGGACCGTTCTACGAGCAGTACTTC; CDR3: CASRPRGGPFYEQYF; size: few; D: TRBD2; J: TRBJ2-7; V: TRBV19
DNA: TGTGCCAGCAGTTACCGAAACAGGGGCCCCTACGAGCAGTACTTC; CDR3: CASSYRNRGPYEQYF; size: NA; D: TRBD1; J: TRBJ2-7; V: TRBV6-5
DNA: TGTGCCAGCAGTTCTGGAGGGACAGGGAGGGAAAAACTGTTTTTT; CDR3: CASSSGGTGREKLFF; size: NA; D: TRBD1; J: TRBJ1-4; V: TRBV27
DNA: TGTGCCTGGAGTGCTACGAGAACAGATACGCAGTATTTT; CDR3: CAWSATRTDTQYF; size: NA; D: NA; J: TRBJ2-3; V: TRBV30
DNA: TGTGCCAGCAGCCATTTCCGACTAGCGGGGGGATTCAATGAGCAGTTCTTC; CDR3: CASSHFRLAGGFNEQFF; size: NA; D: TRBD2; J: TRBJ2-1; V: TRBV3-1/TRBV3-2
DNA: TGTGCCAGCAGTAACCGGGACACAAACACCGGGGAGCTGTTTTTT; CDR3: CASSNRDTNTGELFF; size: NA; D: NA; J: TRBJ2-2; V: TRBV6-5
DNA: TGTGCCAGCAGTTTACGCAGCGACAGCCTGTCAAGGCAGACCCAGTACTTC; CDR3: CASSLRSDSLSRQTQYF; size: NA; D: NA; J: TRBJ2-5; V: TRBV28
DNA: TGTGCCAGCAGCCCCCAGGAGGAGTACACTGAAGCTTTCTTT; CDR3: CASSPQEEYTEAFF; size: NA; D: NA; J: TRBJ1-1; V: TRBV3-1/TRBV3-2
DNA: TGCAGCGTTCTACAGGGCTATAATGAAAAACTGTTTTTT; CDR3: CSVLQGYNEKLFF; size: NA; D: NA; J: TRBJ1-4; V: TRBV29-1
DNA: TGCGCCAGCAGCCGACAGGGAAATTCCTACGAGCAGTACTTC; CDR3: CASSRQGNSYEQYF; size: NA; D: TRBD1; J: TRBJ2-7; V: TRBV5-1
DNA: TGTGCCAGCAGCCAGCGGGGGGGCCGTTGGGAGACCCAGTACTTC; CDR3: CASSQRGGRWETQYF; size: NA; D: TRBD2; J: TRBJ2-5; V: TRBV7-2
DNA: TGTGCCAGTAGTCTTCCCGACTCCAGGGGGGCTTTCTTT; CDR3: CASSLPDSRGAFF; size: NA; D: TRBD1; J: TRBJ1-1; V: TRBV19
DNA: TGTGCCAGCAGATTGACAGGCGCTTCGAACTATGGCTACACCTTC; CDR3: CASRLTGASNYGYTF; size: NA; D: NA; J: TRBJ1-2; V: TRBV7-9
DNA: TGTGCCTGGACCGGCTGGGACATTGGAAGCAATCAGCCCCAGCATTTT; CDR3: CAWTGWDIGSNQPQHF; size: NA; D: NA; J: TRBJ1-5; V: TRBV30
DNA: TGTGCCAGTAGGGGACTGGGAAACACCGGGGAGCTGTTTTTT; CDR3: CASRGLGNTGELFF; size: once; D: NA; J: TRBJ2-2; V: TRBV19